This TCR beta chain is drawn from a study of neurological immune-mediated disorders. Synthesis of cDNA used 5'RACE (with 10-nucleotide random UMIs). Using its own MiXCR run on the 5' RACE reads, TCRdb lists one record per CDR3 protein. This sample yields some 30,000 distinct CDR3 sequences, of which approximately 21% are seen a single time; 16% belongs to the top ten. Whole-study results and caveats: Falling below healthy controls, multiple sclerosis showed the least TCR clonal expansion, while HTLV-1-associated myelopathy showed the most.

The CDR3 is 11 residues long. Turning to this clonotype: Its specificity is not known. At one of its ends the junction is not consistent with the germline gene, which may arise from a read error.

The sequence came from a woman aged 55-70 years in good health. V and J are TRBV12-3 or TRBV12-4 and TRBJ2-7, with D hard to call. Sequencing was carried out using PBMCs. CDR3 DNA: TGTGCCAGCAGTTTCGATGCCGAGCACTACTTC. Amino acid sequence: CASSFDAEHYF.